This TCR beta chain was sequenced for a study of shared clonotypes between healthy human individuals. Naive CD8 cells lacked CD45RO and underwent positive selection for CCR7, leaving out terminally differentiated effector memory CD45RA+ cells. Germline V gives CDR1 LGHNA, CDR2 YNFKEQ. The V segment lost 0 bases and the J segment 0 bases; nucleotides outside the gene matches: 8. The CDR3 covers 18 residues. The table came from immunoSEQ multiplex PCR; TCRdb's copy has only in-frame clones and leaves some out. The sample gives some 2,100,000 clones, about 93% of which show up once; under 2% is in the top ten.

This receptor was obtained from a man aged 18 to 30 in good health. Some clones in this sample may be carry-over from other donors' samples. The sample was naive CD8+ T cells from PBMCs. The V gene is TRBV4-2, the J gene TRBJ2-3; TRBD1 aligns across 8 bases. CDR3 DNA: TGTGCCAGCAGCCAAGATGGGACAGGCTTGACTAGCACAGATACGCAGTATTTT. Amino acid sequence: CASSQDGTGLTSTDTQYF.